This T cell receptor beta chain stems from a study of blood T cell repertoires in COVID-19. This CDR3 contains 15 residues. V shed 4 bases, J shed 4 bases, and the junction held 5 bases outside the gene matches. Germline CDR1 is MNHEY and CDR2 is SVGAGI. Sequencing was performed with immunoSEQ multiplex PCR; in TCRdb, only in-frame clones are kept and a portion is missing. The sample lists 200,000 to 250,000 clones, roughly 80% occurring once. The TCR originated in an elderly woman with acute or convalescent COVID-19. This chain links TRBV6-5 with TRBJ1-4; 8 bases fit TRBD1. Sequenced input: peripheral blood. In DNA form, the CDR3 reads TGTGCCAGCAGTTGGCCGGGACAGGTTAATGAAAAACTGTTTTTT. Residues: CASSWPGQVNEKLFF.